This note documents a single TCR beta chain sequence. Relative to the germline gene, one junction end is altered; a read error may explain this. Repertoires were generated with immunoSEQ multiplex PCR, while TCRdb's copy carries only in-frame clones and drops some. The sample holds tens of thousands of clones, more than 85% seen once. Germline loops: CDR1 SSHAT, CDR2 FNYEAQ (reference sequence). The CDR3 loop spans 14 amino acids. The sample is drawn from a study of blood T cell repertoires in COVID-19. Study-level background: The analysed material was cDNA or gDNA that came from T cells, B-cell-depleted T cells, or PBMCs.

The chain has TRBV7-7 and TRBJ2-2; TRBD1 matches 7 bases. This clonotype was obtained from a man aged 65 to 85 with active or convalescent COVID-19. Sequencing was performed on peripheral blood. The CDR3 sequence is CASSPDRVSGELFF. The CDR3 coding sequence is TGTGCTAGCAGCCCCGACAGGGTTTCCGGGGAGCTGTTTTTT.